The rows below give T cell receptor beta chains drawn from one sample of a study of low-dose radiotherapy and immunotherapy resistance in tumors. Via MiXCR, TCRdb re-called the reads, giving one row per CDR3 protein. The table includes approximately 89,000 distinct CDR3 sequences, about 20% detected once. The sample in question was PBMCs, obtained before treatment. These receptors were collected from a male donor with prostate cancer. Each CDR3 is given with its conserved first and last residue. Each record gives: clone size, D gene, J gene, CDR3 length, V gene, CDR3 DNA, CDR3 protein. A D gene is named only where the DNA matches it firmly. Only some rows state a clone size, as once, few, many or a class for expanded clones.

clone size: NA
D gene: NA
J gene: TRBJ2-1
CDR3 length: 12
V gene: TRBV7-6
CDR3 DNA: TGTGCCAGCAGCTCAGGGGTCCATGAGCAGTTCTTC
CDR3 protein: CASSSGVHEQFF

clone size: many
D gene: TRBD1
J gene: TRBJ1-6
CDR3 length: 12
V gene: TRBV25-1
CDR3 DNA: TGTGCCAGCCAGGGGGATAATTCACCCCTCCACTTT
CDR3 protein: CASQGDNSPLHF

clone size: NA
D gene: TRBD2
J gene: TRBJ2-5
CDR3 length: 16
V gene: TRBV6-1
CDR3 DNA: TGTGCCAGCAGCCGGGGAGGGAGCGGCCTGCAAGAGACCCAGTACTTC
CDR3 protein: CASSRGGSGLQETQYF

clone size: many
D gene: TRBD2
J gene: TRBJ2-7
CDR3 length: 15
V gene: TRBV9
CDR3 DNA: TGTGCCAGCAGCGCCGGACTAGCGGGAGATGTTGAGCAGTACTTC
CDR3 protein: CASSAGLAGDVEQYF

clone size: many
D gene: NA
J gene: TRBJ1-1
CDR3 length: 12
V gene: TRBV6-5
CDR3 DNA: TGTGCCAGCAGTTACAAGAACACTGAAGCTTTCTTT
CDR3 protein: CASSYKNTEAFF

clone size: NA
D gene: NA
J gene: TRBJ1-1
CDR3 length: 14
V gene: TRBV19
CDR3 DNA: TGTGCCAGTACCGAGCGTAGCAGGGGCACTGAAGCTTTCTTT
CDR3 protein: CASTERSRGTEAFF

clone size: many
D gene: TRBD2
J gene: TRBJ2-7
CDR3 length: 14
V gene: TRBV12-3/TRBV12-4
CDR3 DNA: TGTGCCAGCAGTTGGACTAGCGAATCCTACGAGCAGTACTTC
CDR3 protein: CASSWTSESYEQYF

clone size: many
D gene: NA
J gene: TRBJ1-2
CDR3 length: 12
V gene: TRBV6-2/TRBV6-3
CDR3 DNA: TGTGCCAGCAGTTCAAACACCTATGGCTACACCTTC
CDR3 protein: CASSSNTYGYTF

clone size: few
D gene: NA
J gene: TRBJ2-5
CDR3 length: 12
V gene: TRBV6-2/TRBV6-3
CDR3 DNA: TGTGCCAGCAGCCCGTCCGACGAGACCCAGTACTTC
CDR3 protein: CASSPSDETQYF

clone size: NA
D gene: NA
J gene: TRBJ1-1
CDR3 length: 14
V gene: TRBV10-1
CDR3 DNA: TGCGCCAGCAGTGAGACACGAATGAACACTGAAGCTTTCTTT
CDR3 protein: CASSETRMNTEAFF